A single T cell receptor (beta chain) is shown here with its context. This specimen belongs to a study of blood T cell repertoires in COVID-19. Germline V lookup: CDR1 MDHEN, CDR2 SYDVKM. This CDR3 comprises 17 residues. After removal of 5 bases from V and 2 bases from J, the junction contained 10 bases not matched to a gene. Clones were sequenced by immunoSEQ multiplex PCR, and TCRdb holds only the in-frame ones, with some missing. The sample carries 70,000 to 100,000 clones, 90% recorded once. V and J are TRBV28 and TRBJ1-4, with TRBD1 identical over 8 bases. The source of this sequence is a man in his 60s with acute or convalescent COVID-19. Source material: peripheral blood. The CDR3 reads CASSPNRHRGTNEKLFF. The CDR3 bases are TGTGCCAGCAGTCCAAACCGCCACAGGGGGACTAATGAAAAACTGTTTTTT.